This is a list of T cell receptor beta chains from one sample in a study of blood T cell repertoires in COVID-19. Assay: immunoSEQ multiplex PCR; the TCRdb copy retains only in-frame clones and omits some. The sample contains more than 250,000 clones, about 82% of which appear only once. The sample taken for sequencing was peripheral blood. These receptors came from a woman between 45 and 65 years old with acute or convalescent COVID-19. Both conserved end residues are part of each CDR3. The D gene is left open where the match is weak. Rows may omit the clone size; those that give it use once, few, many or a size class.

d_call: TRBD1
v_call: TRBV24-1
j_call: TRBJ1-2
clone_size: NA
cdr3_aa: CATSDRQGLGNSYTF
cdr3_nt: TGTGCCACCAGTGATCGACAGGGGTTGGGTAATAGCTACACCTTC

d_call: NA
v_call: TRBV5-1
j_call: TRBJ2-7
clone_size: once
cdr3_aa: CASSLLYRGASYEQYF
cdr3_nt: TGCGCCAGCAGCTTGCTTTACCGCGGGGCCTCCTACGAGCAGTACTTC

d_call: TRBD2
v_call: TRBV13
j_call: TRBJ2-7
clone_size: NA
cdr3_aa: CASEPSRDYLEQYF
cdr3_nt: TGTGCCAGCGAACCTTCCCGGGACTACCTCGAGCAGTACTTC

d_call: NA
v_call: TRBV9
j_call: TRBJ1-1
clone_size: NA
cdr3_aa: CASSEGQRNTEAFF
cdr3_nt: TGTGCCAGCAGCGAAGGACAGAGGAACACTGAAGCTTTCTTT

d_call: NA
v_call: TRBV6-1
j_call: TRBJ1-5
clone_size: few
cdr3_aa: CASSEAYWRGWSNQPQHF
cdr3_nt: TGTGCCAGCAGTGAAGCGTACTGGAGGGGCTGGAGCAATCAGCCCCAGCATTTT

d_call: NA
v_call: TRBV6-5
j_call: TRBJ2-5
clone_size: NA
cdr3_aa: CASSPERRETQYF
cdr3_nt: TGTGCCAGCAGCCCGGAAAGGAGAGAGACCCAGTACTTC

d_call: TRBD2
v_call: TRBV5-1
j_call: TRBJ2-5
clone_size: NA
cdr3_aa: CASSPGAGASGETQYF
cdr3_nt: TGCGCCAGCAGCCCAGGAGCGGGAGCTTCGGGAGAGACCCAGTACTTC

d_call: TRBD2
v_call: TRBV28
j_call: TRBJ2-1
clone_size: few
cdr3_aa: CASSLNLAGVSVDEQFF
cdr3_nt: TGTGCCAGCAGTTTAAATCTGGCGGGAGTATCGGTCGATGAGCAGTTCTTC

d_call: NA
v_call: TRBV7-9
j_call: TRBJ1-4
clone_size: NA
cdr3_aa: CASSLGVEGEKLFF
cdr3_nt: TGTGCCAGCAGCCTAGGGGTTGAGGGTGAAAAACTGTTTTTT

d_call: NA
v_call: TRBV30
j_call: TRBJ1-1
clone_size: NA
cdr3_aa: CAWREGGRTEAFF
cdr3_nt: TGTGCCTGGAGGGAGGGCGGGAGAACTGAAGCTTTCTTT

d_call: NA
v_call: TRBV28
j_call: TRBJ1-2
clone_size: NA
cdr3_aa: CASSSGTTGGYGYTF
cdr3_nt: TGTGCCAGCAGTTCCGGGACCACCGGGGGCTATGGCTACACCTTC

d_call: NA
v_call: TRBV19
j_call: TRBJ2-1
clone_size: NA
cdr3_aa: CASSSEGSAQFF
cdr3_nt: TGTGCCAGTAGTTCGGAGGGATCTGCGCAGTTCTTC

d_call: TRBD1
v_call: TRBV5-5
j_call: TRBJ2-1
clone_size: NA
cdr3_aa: CASSQSTGQINEQFF
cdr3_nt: TGTGCCAGCAGCCAATCCACGGGACAGATCAATGAGCAGTTCTTC

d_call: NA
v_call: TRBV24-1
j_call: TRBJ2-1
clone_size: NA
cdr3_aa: CATQLGGPYNEQFF
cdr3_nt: TGTGCCACCCAACTCGGGGGGCCGTACAATGAGCAGTTCTTC

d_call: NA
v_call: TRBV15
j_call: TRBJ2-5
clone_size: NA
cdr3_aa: CATSRVRGSRTETQYF
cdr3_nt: TGTGCCACCAGCAGAGTTCGGGGAAGCAGGACAGAGACCCAGTACTTC

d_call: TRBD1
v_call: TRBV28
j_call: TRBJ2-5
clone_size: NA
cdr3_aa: CASSTGTAYQETQYF
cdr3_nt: TGTGCCAGCAGTACGGGGACAGCGTACCAAGAGACCCAGTACTTC

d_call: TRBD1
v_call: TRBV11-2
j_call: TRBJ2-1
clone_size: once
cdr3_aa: CASSLGTGPNNEQFF
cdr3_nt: TGTGCCAGCAGCTTAGGGACAGGGCCAAACAATGAGCAGTTCTTC